The source of this T cell receptor beta chain is a study of beta chain features in type 1 diabetes. The CDR3 contains 14 residues. V shed 5 bases and J shed 5 bases, with 12 bases lying between them. CDR1 is MNHEY, CDR2 SMNVEV, per germline (reference sequence). Naive, central memory, regulatory and stem cell-like memory cells within the CD4+ compartment were sorted using CD45RO/CCR7/CD25/CD127/CD95/CD27. The entirety of the isolated RNA underwent reverse transcription, so expressed TCRB transcripts were sequenced. The repertoire was sequenced with immunoSEQ multiplex PCR; TCRdb's copy has only in-frame clones and lacks some. Among around 290,000 clones listed, about 8.5% were seen once.

This TCR was recovered from a woman aged 18-29 years in good health. Sample: central memory CD4+ T cells from blood. The rearrangement joins TRBV27 to TRBJ2-2, with D possibly being TRBD1 (6 bases). The CDR3: CASSIYRETGELFF. The CDR3 bases are TGTGCCAGCAGTATATACAGGGAAACCGGGGAGCTGTTTTTT.